This T cell receptor (beta chain) was found in a study of CD8+ T cells in alopecia areata. Study at large: The drug, tofacitinib, lasted 6 to 18 months, followed by 6 months off drug.

The V and J ends lost 0 bases and 2 bases respectively, with 10 bases between them. Looked up from germline, CDR1 is LGHNA and CDR2 is YNFKEQ. The CDR3 length is 15 residues. Sequencing used cDNA as its template, made by extracting RNA and reverse transcribing it. The method was immunoSEQ multiplex PCR; TCRdb's version includes in-frame clones alone and lacks a portion of them. The sample contains about 210,000 clones, 40% to 45% of which appear only once. As to treatment: oral pan-JAK inhibitor, 5-10 mg twice daily. The sequences come from CD4+ T cells sorted from blood, collected at approximately week 39, from a patient treated with tofacitinib. This chain uses TRBV4-2 with TRBJ2-5; TRBD2 might be the D (6 bases). The receptor was derived from a human donor with alopecia areata. DNA for the CDR3: TGTGCCAGCAGCCAAGAGTTAGCGGCTCAAGAGACCCAGTACTTC. Translated: CASSQELAAQETQYF.